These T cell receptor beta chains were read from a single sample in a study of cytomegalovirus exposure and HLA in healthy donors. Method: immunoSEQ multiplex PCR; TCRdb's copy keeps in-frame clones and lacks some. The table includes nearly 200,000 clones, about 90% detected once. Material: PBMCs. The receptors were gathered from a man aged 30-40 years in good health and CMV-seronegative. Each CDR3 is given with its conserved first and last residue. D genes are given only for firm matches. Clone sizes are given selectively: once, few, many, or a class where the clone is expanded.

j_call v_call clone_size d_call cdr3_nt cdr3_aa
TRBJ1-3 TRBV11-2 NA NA TGTGCCAGCAGCAATCGGTTATCTGGAAACACCATATATTTT CASSNRLSGNTIYF
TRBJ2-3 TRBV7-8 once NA TGTGCCAGCACCCATCCTCAGAGGGGGGGGGCCTTAGATACGCAGTATTTT CASTHPQRGGALDTQYF
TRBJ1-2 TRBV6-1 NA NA TGTGCCAGCAGGGTAGGACAGTTATTCTATGGCTACACCTTC CASRVGQLFYGYTF
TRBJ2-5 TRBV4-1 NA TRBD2 TGCGCCAGCAGCCAAGTGGCTAGCGGGAGTGGATCAGGGGGAGAGACCCAGTACTTC CASSQVASGSGSGGETQYF
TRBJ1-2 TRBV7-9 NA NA TGTGCCAGCAGCTCAGACTCGGGATGCACCTTC CASSSDSGCTF
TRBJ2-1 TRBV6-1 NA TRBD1 TGTGCCAGCAGTCCCGGACAGGGTTCGAATGAGCAGTTCTTC CASSPGQGSNEQFF
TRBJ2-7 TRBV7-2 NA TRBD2 TGTGCCAGCAGCTTAGAACTAGCGGGAGGGCCCCCCTACGAGCAGTACTTC CASSLELAGGPPYEQYF
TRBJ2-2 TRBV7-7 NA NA TGTGCTAGCAGCTCGTCAGTGGGAGTCGGGGAGCTGTTTTTT CASSSSVGVGELFF
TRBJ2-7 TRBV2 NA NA TGTGCCAGCAGTGCTCAGGCCGCCTACGAGCAGTACTTC CASSAQAAYEQYF
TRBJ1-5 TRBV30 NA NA TGTGCCTGGAGTCCGGGTGTCGGGCAGCCCCAGCATTTT CAWSPGVGQPQHF
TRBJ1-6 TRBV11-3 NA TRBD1 TGTGCCAGCAGCTTCCCCCGGGACAGTAATTCACCCCTCCACTTT CASSFPRDSNSPLHF
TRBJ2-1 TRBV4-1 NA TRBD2 TGCGCCAGCAGCCAAGGTACCGGGACTAGCGGCTACAATGAGCAGTTCTTC CASSQGTGTSGYNEQFF
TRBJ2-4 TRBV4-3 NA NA TGCGCCAGCAGCCAAGTACTTGAGGGAGCCAAAAACATTCAGTACTTC CASSQVLEGAKNIQYF
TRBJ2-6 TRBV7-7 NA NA TGTGCTAGCAGCTTCGGTGCAGGTGGGGCCAACGTCCTGACTTTC CASSFGAGGANVLTF
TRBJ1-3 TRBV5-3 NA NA TGTGCCAGAAGCTTGGTAATCCTATGGGGCTATGGAAACACCATATATTTT CARSLVILWGYGNTIYF
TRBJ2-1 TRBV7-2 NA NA TGTGCCAGCAGCTTAGATGAGGCGGTAGCTAGCCCCAATGAGCAGTTCTTC CASSLDEAVASPNEQFF